The 21 T cell receptor beta chains in this list originate from one sample, sequenced in a study of cytomegalovirus exposure and HLA in healthy donors. 13 Jbeta primers and 60 Vbeta primers were used for the PCR. Using immunoSEQ multiplex PCR, the repertoire was profiled, and TCRdb retains in-frame clones only, with some absent. Among about 190,000 clones listed, over 70% were seen once. The sequenced sample consisted of PBMCs. Receptor source: a man aged 45-65 years in good health and CMV-seronegative.

The chain employs TRBV7-8 and TRBJ1-1; tentative D call: TRBD1 (5 bases). The germline gives CDR1 SGHVS, CDR2 FQNEAQ. The CDR3 length is 14 residues. V gave up 4 bases and J gave up 0 bases, with 9 bases separating them. DNA of the CDR3: TGTGCCAGCAGCTCGGACATTATGAACACTGAAGCTTTCTTT. Encoded protein: CASSSDIMNTEAFF.

This rearrangement joins TRBV5-1 to TRBJ2-1, with no clear D. Germline CDR1 SGHRS, CDR2 YFSETQ. CDR3 length: 15 amino acids. V lost 0 bases and J lost 0, with 7 bases in between. CDR3 nucleotide sequence: TGCGCCAGCAGCTTGGACACCTTCTCCTACAATGAGCAGTTCTTC. Protein: CASSLDTFSYNEQFF. Based on the CDR3 plus reference TRBV5-1 and TRBJ2-1, the full variable domain is KAGVTQTPRYLIKTRGQQVTLSCSPISGHRSVSWYQQTPGQGLQFLFEYFSETQRNKGNFPGRFSGRQFSNSRSEMNVSTLELGDSALYLCASSLDTFSYNEQFFGPGTRLTVL.

Concerning this clone: Other DNA sequences in the same sample also yield this CDR3. This chain connects TRBV9 to TRBJ2-7; TRBD2 aligns across 10 bases. V lost 0 bases, J lost 3 bases, and 3 bases stayed unmatched. The CDR3 is 15 residues long. Germline V gene data show CDR1 as SGDLS and CDR2 as YYNGEE. As DNA, the CDR3 is TGTGCCAGCAGCGTAGGAGCGGGGGGGATCTACGAGCAGTACTTC. Its translation is CASSVGAGGIYEQYF.

The rearrangement joins TRBV19 to TRBJ1-3, with 7 bases lining up with TRBD1. The V segment lost 10 bases and the J segment 0 bases; nucleotides outside the gene matches: 12. CDR1 and CDR2 (germline): LNHDA, SQIVND (reference sequence). This CDR3 comprises 16 residues. CDR3 coding DNA: TGTGCCACCGAACCGGGACAGTTTAGCTCTGGAAACACCATATATTTT. The encoded protein is CATEPGQFSSGNTIYF.

The V and J genes are TRBV6-5 and TRBJ1-2; 8 bases line up with TRBD1. The CDR3 consists of 15 residues. Germline V CDR1 and CDR2: MNHEY, SVGAGI. After removal of 6 bases from V and 3 bases from J, the junction contained 9 bases not matched to a gene. CDR3 sequence (DNA): TGTGCCAGCAGCGGACCCGGACAGGGACACTATGGCTACACCTTC. Its protein product is CASSGPGQGHYGYTF.

CDR3 loop: CASSLTAEKLFF. The CDR3 DNA follows: TGTGCCAGCAGCTTAACAGCTGAAAAACTGTTTTTT. The chain carries TRBV13 and TRBJ1-4; D remains ambiguous. The V end lost 2 bases, the J end lost 7 bases, and 5 bases lay between the germline ends. The germline V gene encodes CDR1 PRHDT and CDR2 FYEKMQ (reference sequence). This CDR3 has 12 amino acids.

The V gene is TRBV7-8, the J gene TRBJ2-7, with 7 positions matching TRBD1. The V gene end was trimmed by 4 bases and the J gene end by 6 bases; junction bases not matched to a gene: 12. Germline V CDR1 and CDR2: SGHVS, FQNEAQ. The CDR3 spans 15 residues. The CDR3 is CASSYRTGPLTEQYF. The CDR3 bases are TGTGCCAGCAGCTACCGGACAGGCCCTCTAACCGAGCAGTACTTC.

The CDR3 spells CASSRFPSLTVSYEQYF. The CDR3 coding sequence is TGTGCCAGCAGCCGTTTCCCTTCCCTAACGGTGTCCTACGAGCAGTACTTC. This rearrangement joins TRBV5-6 to TRBJ2-7, with no clear D. The CDR3 is 17 residues long. V was clipped by 4 bases and J by 1 base, with 21 bases between them. Germline assignment: CDR1 SGHDT and CDR2 YYEEEE.

The genes are TRBV6-6 and TRBJ1-2; weak D call: TRBD1 (5 bases). CDR3 length equals 13 residues. V was pared by 4 bases and J by 6 bases, with 12 bases between. Per germline, CDR1 MNHNY and CDR2 SVGAGI (reference sequence). The CDR3, as DNA: TGTGCCAGCAGTTCCGTAGGGGATCATGGCTACACCTTC. Translated: CASSSVGDHGYTF.

CDR3 loop: CASSVSRDQPQHF. The DNA of the CDR3 is TGTGCCAGTAGTGTCTCCAGGGATCAGCCCCAGCATTTT. The rearrangement links TRBV19 to TRBJ1-5, with TRBD1 as a possible D gene (5 bases). The CDR3 totals 13 residues. The germline V and J ends were trimmed by 5 bases and 5 bases, with 10 bases remaining between them. Germline lookup yields CDR1 LNHDA and CDR2 SQIVND (reference sequence).

The V gene is TRBV5-6, the J gene TRBJ1-1, with D maybe TRBD1 (6 bases). The CDR3 sequence is 14 residues long. CDR1 SGHDT and CDR2 YYEEEE come from the germline V gene. V was trimmed by 5 bases and J by 4 bases, leaving 15 bases between them. As DNA, the CDR3 is TGTGCCAGCAGGGATGGACAGAGAAGCACTGAAGCTTTCTTT. This gives the protein CASRDGQRSTEAFF.

The rearrangement links TRBV2 to TRBJ1-4; the match to TRBD1 covers 7 bases. Trimming removed 3 bases from V and 8 bases from J; junction bases left unmatched: 6. Per the germline V gene, CDR1 is SNHLY and CDR2 is FYNNEI. The CDR3 consists of 14 residues. CDR3 nucleotide sequence: TGTGCCAGCAGTGAGAACAGGGGCGACGAAAAACTGTTTTTT. Its translation is CASSENRGDEKLFF.

J is TRBJ1-5 and V is TRBV12-5; TRBD1 might be the D (6 bases). Looked up from germline, CDR1 is LGHNT and CDR2 is FRNRAP. The germline V and J ends were trimmed by 5 bases and 5 bases, with 13 bases remaining between them. CDR3 size: 14 residues. Here the CDR3 reads CASGKAGVDQPQHF. As DNA, the CDR3 is TGTGCTAGTGGTAAAGCAGGGGTTGATCAGCCCCAGCATTTT.

The V and J genes are TRBV5-6 and TRBJ1-6; 10 nucleotides line up with TRBD1. CDR1 and CDR2 (germline): SGHDT, YYEEEE. The trim removed 4 bases at V and 6 bases at J, leaving 7 bases unmatched. This CDR3 region has 16 residues. CDR3 sequence: CASSAGTGVLNSPLHF. CDR3 in DNA: TGTGCCAGCAGCGCCGGGACAGGGGTTCTTAATTCACCCCTCCACTTT.

This clone came up a few times. The chain is built from TRBV4-1 and TRBJ2-7, with TRBD2 identical over 7 bases. The CDR3 has 16 amino acids. Germline CDR1 reads MGHRA; CDR2 reads YSYEKL. The junction had 12 bases not matched to a gene; V was cut back by 3 bases and J by 4 bases. The CDR3 nucleotides read TGCGCCAGCAGCCAGCCCCCCGGGACTACTACGTACGAGCAGTACTTC. It codes for CASSQPPGTTTYEQYF.

The chain recombines TRBV6-5 with TRBJ1-5; D call uncertain. This CDR3 comprises 13 residues. V lost 7 bases, J lost 0 bases, and 7 bases lay in between. Looked up from germline, CDR1 is MNHEY and CDR2 is SVGAGI. The CDR3 protein is CASKGGSNQPQHF. The CDR3 DNA reads TGTGCCAGCAAGGGAGGTAGCAATCAGCCCCAGCATTTT.

V gene TRBV7-9 combines with J gene TRBJ1-6; D is undetermined. Germline values: CDR1 SEHNR, CDR2 FQNEAQ (reference sequence). The CDR3 runs 14 residues. V dropped 1 base and J dropped 9 bases, with 10 bases sitting between them. CDR3 nucleotide sequence: TGTGCCAGCAGCTTAGATCTTCTTCTTTCACCCCTCCACTTT. It translates to CASSLDLLLSPLHF.

The chain joins TRBV6-5 to TRBJ1-5, with 7 nucleotides matching TRBD1. Germline CDR1 and CDR2: MNHEY and SVGAGI. J was trimmed by 4 bases and V by 6 bases; bases with no gene match: 6. This CDR3 comprises 14 residues. DNA for the CDR3: TGTGCCAGCAGAAGGACAGGCCTAAATCAGCCCCAGCATTTT. Residues: CASRRTGLNQPQHF.

The CDR3 region has the DNA TGCGCCAGCAGCTTGGAGGGTCTAGCGGGGATGAGGAATGAGCAGTTCTTC. Translating gives CASSLEGLAGMRNEQFF. This sequence joins TRBV5-1 and TRBJ2-1, with 9 bases identical to TRBD2. The CDR3 runs to 17 residues. V lost 0 bases, J lost 7 bases, and 11 bases stayed unmatched. The germline V gene has CDR1 SGHRS and CDR2 YFSETQ.

The rearrangement links TRBV7-2 to TRBJ1-1; 9 bases agree with TRBD1. The CDR3 extends over 15 amino acids. Germline lookup yields CDR1 SGHTA and CDR2 FQGNSA. The trim removed 4 bases at V and 10 bases at J, leaving 13 bases unmatched. The CDR3, as DNA: TGTGCCAGCAGCTACAAGACAGGGGGAGGCCGGGGAGCTTTCTTT. It translates to CASSYKTGGGRGAFF.

This clone was observed a handful of times. J is TRBJ2-1 and V is TRBV4-2, with a tentative D call TRBD2 (5 bases). The CDR3 loop spans 17 amino acids. Trimming took 0 bases from V and 6 from J, leaving 18 bases between them. In germline, CDR1 is LGHNA, CDR2 YNFKEQ. The chain's CDR3 is CASSQELLQIGSNEQFF. The CDR3 region has the DNA TGTGCCAGCAGCCAAGAACTATTACAAATAGGGAGCAATGAGCAGTTCTTC.